The rows below give T cell receptor beta chains drawn from one sample of a study of blood T cell repertoires in COVID-19. Some clones are missing from TCRdb's copy, which holds only in-frame ones; the method was immunoSEQ multiplex PCR. The data show around 300,000 clones, 75% to 90% seen once. The sequenced sample consisted of peripheral blood. These TCRs come from a woman aged 40 to 50 with acute or convalescent COVID-19. The CDR3 runs from the conserved cysteine through the conserved F or W. A D gene is named only where the DNA matches it firmly. Some rows mark clone size as missing; the rest say once, few, many or name a class of expanded clone.

CDR3nt	CDR3aa	d_gene	v_gene	j_gene	abundance
TGTGCCAGCAGCCCGCGTCGAGGACAGGGGGCGATGGCTTTCTTT	CASSPRRGQGAMAFF	TRBD1	TRBV11-2	TRBJ1-1	NA
TGTGCCAGCAGCTCGCCTCGACAGGGATCCTATAATTCACCCCTCCACTTT	CASSSPRQGSYNSPLHF	TRBD1	TRBV11-2	TRBJ1-6	NA
TGTGCCAGCAGAAAAGGAGGCACAAGCGGGGGATCAAATGAGCAGTTCTTC	CASRKGGTSGGSNEQFF	TRBD2	TRBV7-2	TRBJ2-1	NA
TGTGCCAGCAGCCCCCAAAGGACAGGGAAGAATCAGCCCCAGCATTTT	CASSPQRTGKNQPQHF	TRBD1	TRBV7-8	TRBJ1-5	NA
TGTGCCAGCAGTTTGTACTCCAACTCTGGAAACACCATATATTTT	CASSLYSNSGNTIYF	NA	TRBV27	TRBJ1-3	NA
TGTGCTAGTGGTTTCCAAGGAGGAACAGTCTCTGGAAACACCATATATTTT	CASGFQGGTVSGNTIYF	NA	TRBV12-5	TRBJ1-3	NA
TGTGCCAGCAAACGATCCCTAGCGGATTACAATGAGCAGTTCTTC	CASKRSLADYNEQFF	TRBD2	TRBV6-5	TRBJ2-1	NA
TGCGCCAGCAGCCTGGCTGCAGCGTACCAAGAGACCCAGTACTTC	CASSLAAAYQETQYF	NA	TRBV5-1	TRBJ2-5	NA
TGTGCCAGCTCACCACCGGCCAGGCGGGCAGATACGCAGTATTTT	CASSPPARRADTQYF	NA	TRBV18	TRBJ2-3	once
TGTGCCAGTAGCCTGGGACAGGGGGACTACACTGAAGCTTTCTTT	CASSLGQGDYTEAFF	TRBD1	TRBV19	TRBJ1-1	NA
TGCGCCAGCAGCTTGTGGACAGGATTGAACACTGAAGCTTTCTTT	CASSLWTGLNTEAFF	TRBD1	TRBV5-1	TRBJ1-1	once
TGTGCCAGCAGCTTTAAAGGCCGGGACACTGAAGCTTTCTTT	CASSFKGRDTEAFF	NA	TRBV7-2	TRBJ1-1	NA
TGTGCCAGTAGTATAGACGGACTTCGGGGAAATATGAACACTGAAGCTTTCTTT	CASSIDGLRGNMNTEAFF	NA	TRBV19	TRBJ1-1	NA
TGTGCCAGCAGCACTCTAGCGGGGGGTATCGGCACAGATACGCAGTATTTT	CASSTLAGGIGTDTQYF	TRBD2	TRBV2	TRBJ2-3	NA
TGTGCCAGCAGCCAAGACCAGGGGACAGTCTCTGGAAACACCATATATTTT	CASSQDQGTVSGNTIYF	TRBD1	TRBV4-2	TRBJ1-3	NA
TGCGCCACCCTCGGGGACAACGACTATGGCTACACCTTC	CATLGDNDYGYTF	NA	TRBV5-1	TRBJ1-2	NA
TGCGCCAGCAGCTTGGCCGAGGTCTATAACAGGGGGTTTTACTATGGCTACACCTTC	CASSLAEVYNRGFYYGYTF	TRBD1	TRBV5-1	TRBJ1-2	NA
TGTGCCAGCAGTTTAGACAGGGATCGTTACAATGAGCAGTTCTTC	CASSLDRDRYNEQFF	TRBD1	TRBV6-5	TRBJ2-1	NA
TGTGCCACCCAGGCGTACGGGGAAGGCTACACCTTC	CATQAYGEGYTF	NA	TRBV19	TRBJ1-2	NA
TGTGCCAGCAGTGAGAGGGACAGGGGGAAATACAATCAGCCCCAGCATTTT	CASSERDRGKYNQPQHF	TRBD1	TRBV6-1	TRBJ1-5	once
TGTGCCATCAGTGCCCAGGAGACAGGAGTCACTGAAGCTTTCTTT	CAISAQETGVTEAFF	NA	TRBV10-3	TRBJ1-1	NA
TGTGCCAGCAGTAGACTGGATGAAAAACTGTTTTTT	CASSRLDEKLFF	NA	TRBV6-5	TRBJ1-4	NA
TGCAGTGCTACTGAACAAACTTTCGGGACTGAAGCTTTCTTT	CSATEQTFGTEAFF	NA	TRBV20-1	TRBJ1-1	NA
TGTGCCAGCAGCGTAGGACACAATCAGCCCCAGCATTTT	CASSVGHNQPQHF	NA	TRBV9	TRBJ1-5	NA
TGTGCCAGCAGCATCAGAACAGGGGGGACTGAAGCTTTCTTT	CASSIRTGGTEAFF	TRBD1	TRBV5-5	TRBJ1-1	NA
TGTGCCAGCAGTTACTCGTTTACAGGGACAACGGGGACCCAGTACTTC	CASSYSFTGTTGTQYF	NA	TRBV6-5	TRBJ2-5	NA
TGTGCCATCAGTATGGGGGGGCTCACTGAAGCTTTCTTT	CAISMGGLTEAFF	NA	TRBV10-3	TRBJ1-1	NA
TGCGCCAGCGCCGGACGGGGGGCCTCTAATGAAAAACTGTTTTTT	CASAGRGASNEKLFF	NA	TRBV4-1	TRBJ1-4	NA
TGCGCCAGCAGCATGGGACAAAATGAAAAACTGTTTTTT	CASSMGQNEKLFF	NA	TRBV5-1	TRBJ1-4	NA
TGTGCCAGCAGTGGGAGTCGGACTAGCGGGGGCCCGAACACCGGGGAGCTGTTTTTT	CASSGSRTSGGPNTGELFF	TRBD2	TRBV2	TRBJ2-2	once
TGTGCCAGTAGTATGGATACAGGGTTTGATCAGCCCCAGCATTTT	CASSMDTGFDQPQHF	NA	TRBV19	TRBJ1-5	NA
TGTGCCAGCAGTTACGGACATTCAAACTATGGCTACACCTTC	CASSYGHSNYGYTF	NA	TRBV27	TRBJ1-2	NA
TGTGCCAGCAGCTTATCATCCCCTGGGGCCCTAATGAACACTGAAGCTTTCTTT	CASSLSSPGALMNTEAFF	NA	TRBV11-2	TRBJ1-1	once
TGTGCCAGCAGCAAAGAGAAGTTCAGTTTACGACTGTTTTTT	CASSKEKFSLRLFF	NA	TRBV21-1	TRBJ1-4	NA
TGTGCCAGCAGTGTTCAGGGACTAGCGGGGCTCACAGATACGCAGTATTTT	CASSVQGLAGLTDTQYF	TRBD2	TRBV6-4	TRBJ2-3	NA
TGTGCCAGCACCTTGGGACAGGGGAACACTGAAGCTTTCTTT	CASTLGQGNTEAFF	TRBD1	TRBV2	TRBJ1-1	NA
TGTGCCAGCAGCTTAGAGGGTTCGTTGAGGGCCGAAGCTTTCTTT	CASSLEGSLRAEAFF	NA	TRBV7-9	TRBJ1-1	NA
TGCGCCAGCAGCTTGGAATTCCAGGGGGCGGGCACCGGGGAGCTGTTTTTT	CASSLEFQGAGTGELFF	TRBD1	TRBV5-1	TRBJ2-2	once
TGTGCCAGCAGGTCCACAGAGAATCCTGGAAACACCATATATTTT	CASRSTENPGNTIYF	NA	TRBV6-5	TRBJ1-3	NA
TGTGCCAGCAGTGAATGGGTTCGGGGCCAAGAGACCCAGTACTTC	CASSEWVRGQETQYF	NA	TRBV25-1	TRBJ2-5	NA
TGTGCCAGCAGCTTAGCAGGGAACTACAATGAGCAGTTCTTC	CASSLAGNYNEQFF	NA	TRBV11-2	TRBJ2-1	NA
TGTGCCAGCTCACCACAGGGGACAGCGGCAGGCACTGAAGCTTTCTTT	CASSPQGTAAGTEAFF	TRBD1	TRBV18	TRBJ1-1	few
TGTGCCAGCAGCTTGGCCCTCGGCCTAGCGGGCGAGGGGGAGACCCAGTACTTC	CASSLALGLAGEGETQYF	TRBD2	TRBV5-4	TRBJ2-5	NA